This T cell receptor beta chain was sequenced during a study of vaccination and CD4 T cells after COVID-19. Study summary: A median of approximately 100 days (range 35 to 161) separated diagnosis from post-COVID sampling. Findings and caveats of the study: A median of 86.3% of reactive clones, in convalescent patients, became evident only post-vaccination.

This clonotype is deemed medium-sized. Its target is unknown. Time point: late sampling 161 to 241 days after vaccination in a few convalescent patients. The CDR3 loop spans 11 amino acids. CDR1 is DFQATT and CDR2 is SNEGSKA in the germline V gene (reference sequence). Trimming cost V 3 bases and J 4 bases, with 6 bases left between them. TCRdb fed the PCR reads into MiXCR, producing one record per CDR3 protein. The sample carries 30,000 to 40,000 distinct CDR3 sequences, approximately 40% recorded once. The source of this sequence is a human donor who had recovered from COVID-19. The specimen comprised CD4+ T cells from blood, sampled about 7 months after SARS-CoV-2 vaccination. V gene TRBV20-1 combines with J gene TRBJ1-1; D gene unclear. The CDR3 sequence is CSASRATEAFF. As DNA, the CDR3 is TGCAGTGCTAGCCGGGCCACTGAAGCTTTCTTT.